This is a list of T cell receptor beta chains from one sample in a study of OX40 agonist ivuxolimab in advanced cancers. TCRdb's table, derived via immunoSEQ multiplex PCR, lists solely in-frame clones and lacks some. The sample has around 25,000 clones, around four fifths seen once. The specimen comprised CD4+ or CD8+ T cells sorted from blood, sampled in a trial of the OX40 agonist ivuxolimab. These receptors were collected from an adult with an advanced solid tumor such as melanoma, head and neck, liver or kidney cancer. The CDR3 runs from the conserved cysteine through the conserved F or W. The order of the fields is J gene, V gene, D gene, CDR3 protein, CDR3 DNA. A D gene is named only where the DNA matches it firmly.

TRBJ1-5 TRBV5-1 TRBD1 CASSYGGGAGQPQHF TGCGCCAGCAGCTATGGAGGGGGCGCGGGTCAGCCCCAGCATTTT
TRBJ2-5 TRBV4-1 TRBD2 CASSQLAGGRETQYF TGCGCCAGCAGTCAACTAGCGGGGGGGCGGGAGACCCAGTACTTC
TRBJ1-1 TRBV30 TRBD1 CAWGDSEVGNTEAFF TGTGCCTGGGGGGACAGCGAGGTCGGGAACACTGAAGCTTTCTTT
TRBJ1-1 TRBV6-5 . CASSYSGEGPNTEAFF TGTGCCAGCAGTTACTCCGGGGAGGGCCCGAACACTGAAGCTTTCTTT
TRBJ2-7 TRBV5-4 TRBD1 CASSSGQGYEQYF TGTGCCAGCAGCTCCGGACAGGGTTACGAGCAGTACTTC
TRBJ2-7 TRBV5-5 . CASQGGSYEQYF TGTGCCAGCCAGGGGGGGTCGTACGAGCAGTACTTC
TRBJ2-5 TRBV11-2 . CASSFRGRELETQYF TGTGCCAGCAGCTTTAGGGGTAGGGAACTAGAGACCCAGTACTTC
TRBJ2-1 TRBV9 . CASSVLGSTTYNEQFF TGTGCCAGCAGCGTACTGGGGAGTACGACCTACAATGAGCAGTTCTTC
TRBJ2-7 TRBV29-1 . CSVRGFDRSSSYEQYF TGCAGCGTCCGAGGATTTGACAGGTCAAGCTCCTACGAGCAGTACTTC
TRBJ2-1 TRBV11-2 . CASSLTSSYNEQFF TGTGCCAGCAGCTTGACGAGCTCCTACAATGAGCAGTTCTTC
TRBJ2-5 TRBV5-6 TRBD1 CASSLRTGGWETQYF TGTGCCAGCAGCTTGAGGACAGGGGGTTGGGAGACCCAGTACTTC
TRBJ2-3 TRBV13 TRBD1 CASSSLTGSGDTQYF TGTGCCAGCAGCTCCTTGACAGGGAGTGGGGATACGCAGTATTTT